The 13 T cell receptor beta chains reported below all come from one sample, sequenced in a study of shared clonotypes between healthy human individuals. The table came from immunoSEQ multiplex PCR; TCRdb's copy has only in-frame clones and leaves some out. This table has millions of clones, approximately 93% appearing once. The sequenced sample was naive CD4+ T cells from PBMCs. Subset denoted: CD45RA+ positively selected. The receptors shown here come from a young man in good health. Some clones in this sample may be carry-over from other donors' samples.

The J gene is TRBJ1-1, the V gene TRBV9, with TRBD1 as a possible D gene (5 bases). Germline CDR1 reads SGDLS; CDR2 reads YYNGEE. V lost 3 bases to trimming and J lost 4 bases, with 13 bases between them. CDR3 length equals 14 residues. The CDR3 nucleotides read TGTGCCAGCAGCGCTCGGGGGGACGTCACTGAAGCTTTCTTT. It translates to CASSARGDVTEAFF.

J is TRBJ2-1 and V is TRBV18, with 9 bases aligning to TRBD1. Germline CDR1 is KGHSH and CDR2 is LQKENI. The junction had 12 bases not matched to a gene; V was cut back by 3 bases and J by 3 bases. The CDR3 has 18 residues. As DNA, the CDR3 is TGTGCCAGCTCACCCACAAATACCGGGACAGGGCACTACAATGAGCAGTTCTTC. Protein product: CASSPTNTGTGHYNEQFF.

Notes on this clone: The same CDR3 arises from other DNA sequences in this sample as well. The gene calls are TRBV18 and TRBJ1-4, with unresolved D. CDR1 is KGHSH and CDR2 is LQKENI in the germline V gene. The CDR3 runs 12 residues. V gave up 5 bases and J gave up 3 bases, with 4 bases separating them. CDR3 in DNA: TGTGCCAGCTCAAGACCTAATGAAAAACTGTTTTTT. Its protein product is CASSRPNEKLFF.

This clone was seen only a few times. The gene calls are TRBV7-9 and TRBJ1-2; D is undetermined. Germline V gene lookup returns CDR1 SEHNR and CDR2 FQNEAQ (reference sequence). This CDR3 has 14 residues. Trimming pared 1 base from V and 0 bases from J, leaving 6 bases between. As DNA, the CDR3 is TGTGCCAGCAGCTTAGAACAGACTAACTATGGCTACACCTTC. The encoded protein is CASSLEQTNYGYTF.

The V gene is TRBV5-1, the J gene TRBJ1-1; 9 positions match TRBD1. This CDR3 spans 15 amino acids. Germline CDR1 SGHRS, CDR2 YFSETQ. V lost 4 bases to trimming and J lost 5 bases; unmatched junction nucleotides: 9. The CDR3 region is CASSTLQGARTEAFF. The CDR3 DNA reads TGCGCCAGCAGCACCCTACAGGGGGCGAGGACTGAAGCTTTCTTT.

The chain uses TRBV4-3 and TRBJ1-2, with unresolved D. The CDR3 covers 16 residues. V was cut by 1 base and J by 4 bases, with 16 bases left in between. CDR1 is LGHNA, CDR2 YSLEER, per germline. CDR3 in amino acids: CASSQGRYEGVYGYTF. The CDR3 coding sequence is TGCGCCAGCAGCCAAGGGAGGTACGAGGGCGTCTATGGCTACACCTTC.

This clone was observed once. The chain links TRBV6-6 to TRBJ2-5; the D is unclear. This CDR3 region has 12 residues. V lost 6 bases and J 5 bases, leaving 10 bases between the germline ends. CDR1 and CDR2 (germline): MNHNY, SVGAGI (reference sequence). The CDR3 sequence: CASSQLRETQYF. The CDR3 DNA sequence: TGTGCCAGCAGCCAACTTAGGGAGACCCAGTACTTC.

This clone was picked up a small number of times. This chain joins TRBV30 and TRBJ2-7, with D unresolved. The germline V gene encodes CDR1 GTSNPN and CDR2 SVGIG (reference sequence). Trimming stripped 2 bases from V and 2 bases from J, with 7 bases between. This CDR3 is built from 12 residues. The CDR3 loop reads CAWSYLTYEQYF. For the CDR3, the DNA is TGTGCCTGGAGTTATTTAACCTACGAGCAGTACTTC.

The chain is built from TRBV5-6 and TRBJ2-2; D call uncertain. Germline CDR1 is SGHDT and CDR2 is YYEEEE. The CDR3 has 15 amino acids. V was shortened by 0 bases and J by 3 bases, with 9 bases between the two germline ends. In DNA, the CDR3 is TGTGCCAGCAGCTTGGGAGGTGGAGACACCGGGGAGCTGTTTTTT. Translating gives CASSLGGGDTGELFF.

This sequence joins TRBV5-1 and TRBJ2-7; TRBD1 matches at 8 bases. CDR1 is SGHRS, CDR2 YFSETQ, per germline. This CDR3 has 16 amino acids. J gave up 0 bases and V 4 bases, and 9 bases lay outside the gene matches. The CDR3 nucleotides are TGCGCCAGCAGCCGGGTCCTGGACAGGGCCTCCTACGAGCAGTACTTC. This translates into CASSRVLDRASYEQYF.

The V gene is TRBV4-1, the J gene TRBJ1-4; D ambiguous. V shed 0 bases and J shed 5 bases, with 10 bases lying between them. CDR1 and CDR2 from the germline V gene are MGHRA and YSYEKL. The CDR3 sequence is 15 residues long. The CDR3 DNA reads TGCGCCAGCAGCCAAGATGCGGCAGAGAATGAAAAACTGTTTTTT. Amino acids: CASSQDAAENEKLFF.

The rearrangement links TRBV28 to TRBJ2-3; D remains ambiguous. Trimming left V 2 bases short and J 7 bases short, with 10 bases between. Germline V gives CDR1 MDHEN, CDR2 SYDVKM. There are 13 residues in the CDR3. The CDR3, as DNA: TGTGCCAGCAGTTTAAGGGCTATCCATACGCAGTATTTT. Its protein product is CASSLRAIHTQYF.

This CDR3 is CASSPNHPSSGPDTQYF. The CDR3 DNA is TGTGCCAGCTCACCAAACCACCCTTCCTCGGGCCCAGATACGCAGTATTTT. The chain recombines TRBV18 with TRBJ2-3; D gene uncertain. Germline loops: CDR1 KGHSH, CDR2 LQKENI. Trimming shortened V by 2 bases and J by 4 bases, and 19 bases separated the two germline ends. The CDR3 sequence is 17 residues long.